This T cell receptor beta chain was recovered during a study of T cell changes during pregnancy in multiple sclerosis. Sequencing used immunoSEQ multiplex PCR; TCRdb keeps in-frame clones, though not all of them. The sample lists 65,000 to 85,000 clones; roughly nine tenths were seen once. The CDR3 has 11 residues. CDR1 is DFQATT and CDR2 is SNEGSKA in the germline V gene (reference sequence). The germline V and J ends were trimmed by 3 bases and 5 bases, with 7 bases remaining between them. The chain links TRBV20-1 to TRBJ1-1; D is undetermined. The sequences come from CD4+ T cells from peripheral blood mononuclear cells, collected before pregnancy. The receptor was derived from a female donor with multiple sclerosis, enrolled in a pregnancy study. The CDR3 region is CSARSVTEAFF. CDR3 DNA sequence: TGCAGTGCTAGGAGCGTAACTGAAGCTTTCTTT.